This T cell receptor (beta chain) stems from a study of OX40 agonist ivuxolimab in advanced cancers. The study in broad terms: The costimulatory receptor OX40 (CD134) was targeted by ivuxolimab, a fully human IgG2 agonistic monoclonal antibody. Intravenous ivuxolimab was administered to patients every 2 weeks at six dose levels: 0.01, 0.1, 0.3, 1.5, 3 and 10 mg/kg. Among the roughly 50 dose-escalation patients, about 19 had hepatocellular carcinoma, roughly 15 melanoma, 9 renal cell carcinoma and 9 head and neck cancer. In the dose-escalation cohort, approximately 82% of patients were male, and the mean age was roughly 60 years, with a range of roughly 20 to 80. Patients were allowed to have had prior anti-PD-1, anti-PD-L1 or anti-CTLA-4 therapy, and more than 35% of the dose-escalation patients had been treated with checkpoint inhibitors. Partial responses occurred in three dose-escalation patients: two with cutaneous melanoma and one with hepatocellular carcinoma. The purpose of peripheral TCRbeta sequencing was to test whether ivuxolimab changed TCR sequence diversity and led to clonal T-cell expansion. The paper reports the monotherapy dose-escalation portion (N ≈ 52 patients) of the phase I ivuxolimab trial.

The trial excluded patients who had a history of autoimmune disease or who were on systemic immunosuppression. In every dose cohort, peripheral blood was drawn for TCR sequencing at baseline, cycle 4 day 1, and cycle 7 day 1. Samples were obtained from an open-label, multicenter, first-in-human phase I dose-escalation trial of ivuxolimab. Adults with locally advanced or metastatic melanoma, renal cell carcinoma, hepatocellular carcinoma or head and neck squamous cell carcinoma were enrolled in the trial. Before TCR sequencing, CD4+ T cells and CD8+ T cells from peripheral blood were sorted into separate populations. General conclusions and limits of the study: In partial responders in the 0.1-3.0 mg/kg groups, normalized peripheral clonal expansion was found to be among the lowest, especially among CD8+ T cells. Low levels of normalized T-cell clonal expansion were also shown by some nonresponding patients. Antigen specificity was not determined for the clonally expanded peripheral T cells. On average, CD8+ T cells showed more expanded clones than CD4+ T cells after ivuxolimab. Clonal expansion of both CD4+ and CD8+ blood T cells was observed from baseline to week 6 at doses 0.1 to 3.0 mg/kg.

Genomic DNA was isolated from the sorted cells so that the TCRbeta CDR3 region could be sequenced. The immunoSEQ Assay was used to sequence the TCRbeta CDR3 regions. TCRdb retrieved this table from immuneACCESS and kept in-frame rearrangements only. Not all clones are present; in checked studies, unresolved V genes account for under half, and no reason is known for the remainder. The sample table holds about 26,000 clones, of which roughly 70% were seen once. Approximately 13% of the sample is taken by the ten largest. Points on this clone: Which antigen it targets is not known. No quality values exist for individual bases; no much larger clone is one base distant.

The germline V gene provides CDR1 SNHLY and CDR2 FYNNEI. V is cut by 11 bases and J by 3 bases, and the space between the germline ends is 11 bases. Reading from cysteine to phenylalanine, the CDR3 counts 11 amino acids. The only DNA kept is the CDR3, 33 bases in frame from the first base. Here the sequenced sample was CD4+ or CD8+ T cells sorted from blood, taken in a trial of the OX40 agonist ivuxolimab. The TCR sequence derives from an adult with an advanced solid tumor such as melanoma, head and neck, liver or kidney cancer. The V and J genes are TRBV2 and TRBJ2-7; the D gene assignment is ambiguous. The DNA sequence is TGTGCCCGCAAGAGGATCTACGAGCAGTACTTC. It translates to CARKRIYEQYF.